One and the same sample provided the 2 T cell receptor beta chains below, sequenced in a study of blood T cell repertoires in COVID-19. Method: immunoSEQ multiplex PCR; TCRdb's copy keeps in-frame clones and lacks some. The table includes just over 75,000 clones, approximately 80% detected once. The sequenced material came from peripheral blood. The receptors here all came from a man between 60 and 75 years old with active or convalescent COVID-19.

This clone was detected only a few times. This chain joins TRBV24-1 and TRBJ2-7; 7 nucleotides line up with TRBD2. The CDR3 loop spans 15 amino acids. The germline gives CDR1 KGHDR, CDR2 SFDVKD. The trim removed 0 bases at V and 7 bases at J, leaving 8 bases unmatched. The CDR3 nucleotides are TGTGCCACCAGTGATTTGCTGGCGAGTAGCGGGGAGCAGTACTTC. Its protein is CATSDLLASSGEQYF.

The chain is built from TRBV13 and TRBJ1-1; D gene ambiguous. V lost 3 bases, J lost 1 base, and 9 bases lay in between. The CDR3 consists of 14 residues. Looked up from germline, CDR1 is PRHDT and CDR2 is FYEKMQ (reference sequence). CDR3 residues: CASSLYGPNTEAFF. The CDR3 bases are TGTGCCAGCAGCTTGTATGGGCCGAACACTGAAGCTTTCTTT.